Each of the 23 T cell receptor beta chains below was sequenced from the same sample in a study of T cells after somatic rescue of genetic block. Using immunoSEQ multiplex PCR, the repertoire was profiled, and TCRdb retains in-frame clones only, with some absent. The table records 70,000 to 85,000 clones, roughly 88% of them present only once. Input material: peripheral blood mononuclear cells (PBMCs). All receptors come from a man aged 25-45 years.

V gene TRBV25-1 combines with J gene TRBJ2-7, with TRBD1 matching 9 bases. V was pared by 4 bases and J by 4 bases, with 5 bases of the junction left unmatched. From germline, CDR1 is MGHDK and CDR2 SYGVNS. CDR3 length: 14 amino acids. The CDR3 coding sequence is TGTGCCAGCAGTGTGGGACAGGGCCCATACGAGCAGTACTTC. Amino acid sequence: CASSVGQGPYEQYF.

This clone was detected once. This chain links TRBV18 with TRBJ2-1; possibly TRBD2 for D (7 bases). V was clipped by 3 bases and J by 3 bases, with 15 bases between them. This CDR3 is built from 16 residues. CDR1 KGHSH and CDR2 LQKENI come from the germline V gene. The CDR3 DNA follows: TGTGCCAGCTCACCGATAGGGGGGGCCTTCTACAATGAGCAGTTCTTC. It specifies CASSPIGGAFYNEQFF.

J is TRBJ2-5 and V is TRBV6-1; weak D call: TRBD2 (6 bases). Trimming removed 2 bases from V and 5 bases from J, with 12 bases in between. The CDR3 runs 14 residues. CDR1 and CDR2 from the germline V gene are MNHNS and SASEGT. In nucleotides, the CDR3 is TGTGCCAGCAGTGAATGGGGGGAAACGGAGACCCAGTACTTC. It encodes CASSEWGETETQYF.

The chain uses TRBV4-3 and TRBJ1-5; tentative D call: TRBD1 (5 bases). V was shortened by 2 bases and J by 4 bases, with 9 bases between the two germline ends. CDR3 length: 14 residues. In germline, CDR1 is LGHNA, CDR2 YSLEER. This chain's CDR3 is CASSQWRGNQPQHF. The CDR3 bases are TGCGCCAGCAGCCAATGGAGGGGTAATCAGCCCCAGCATTTT.

This clone came up a few times. This chain connects TRBV9 to TRBJ1-1; 10 bases agree with TRBD1. Losses at the gene ends were 4 bases for V and 3 bases for J; bases not matched to a gene: 6. CDR3 length: 15 amino acids. CDR1 SGDLS and CDR2 YYNGEE come from the germline V gene. The CDR3: CASSPRTGGYTEAFF. The CDR3 nucleotides are TGTGCCAGCAGCCCGAGGACAGGGGGATACACTGAAGCTTTCTTT.

In this sample, this clone turned up once. The chain links TRBV10-3 to TRBJ2-1; D may be TRBD2 (6 bases). The CDR3 length is 15 residues. From germline, CDR1 is ENHRY and CDR2 SYGVKD. Trimming left V 4 bases short and J 5 bases short, with 15 bases between. CDR3: CAISGGGVNDNEQFF. In DNA, the CDR3 is TGTGCCATCAGTGGGGGCGGGGTAAACGACAATGAGCAGTTCTTC.

The chain carries TRBV11-2 and TRBJ1-5; a possible D gene is TRBD1 (6 bases). Trimming left V 1 base short and J 7 bases short, with 14 bases between. Germline CDR1 SGHAT, CDR2 FQNNGV. The CDR3 spans 15 residues. The CDR3 DNA follows: TGTGCCAGCAGCTTAGGACAGGAATCTTGGCAGCCCCAGCATTTT. Protein: CASSLGQESWQPQHF.

This chain uses TRBV9 with TRBJ1-2, with 8 nucleotides matching TRBD1. Germline assignment: CDR1 SGDLS and CDR2 YYNGEE. The CDR3 loop spans 13 amino acids. V dropped 7 bases and J dropped 2; count of bases not matched to a gene: 4. The CDR3 loop is CASSRQGNYGYTF. The CDR3 DNA reads as TGTGCCAGCTCTAGACAGGGGAACTATGGCTACACCTTC. The whole variable domain, filled in from reference TRBV9 and TRBJ1-2, reads DSGVTQTPKHLITATGQRVTLRCSPRSGDLSVYWYQQSLDQGLQFLIQYYNGEERAKGNILERFSAQQFPDLHSELNLSSLELGDSALYFCASSRQGNYGYTFGSGTRLTVV.

V is TRBV9 and J is TRBJ1-3, with D possibly matching TRBD1 (5 bases). The germline gives CDR1 SGDLS, CDR2 YYNGEE. V shed 3 bases and J shed 0 bases, with 19 bases lying between them. CDR3 size: 18 residues. CDR3 DNA sequence: TGTGCCAGCAGCGCGCCCCCAGGGATCCTTGACTCTGGAAACACCATATATTTT. It codes for CASSAPPGILDSGNTIYF.

CDR3 amino acids: CASSPQTSGRVYEQYF. For the CDR3, the DNA is TGTGCCAGCAGCCCCCAGACTAGCGGGAGGGTCTACGAGCAGTACTTC. V is TRBV7-2 and J is TRBJ2-7, with 14 nucleotides matching TRBD2. The germline gives CDR1 SGHTA, CDR2 FQGNSA. This CDR3 contains 16 residues. J was trimmed by 3 bases and V by 5 bases; bases with no gene match: 6.

V gene TRBV5-1 combines with J gene TRBJ2-7; TRBD2 might be the D (6 bases). Trimming left V 4 bases short and J 2 bases short, with 10 bases between. Germline V gives CDR1 SGHRS, CDR2 YFSETQ. The CDR3 is 13 residues long. The CDR3 sequence is CASSRDSTYEQYF. As DNA, the CDR3 is TGCGCCAGCAGCCGGGACTCGACCTACGAGCAGTACTTC.

The chain recombines TRBV15 with TRBJ2-5; the D gene could be TRBD1 or TRBD2 (5 bases each). The end of the DNA aligns better with TRBJ2-7, so the J call may be wrong. This CDR3 region has 15 residues. Germline CDR1 and CDR2: LNHNV and YYDKDF (reference sequence). Here the CDR3 reads CATSRNRDGSYEQYF. The CDR3 DNA follows: TGTGCCACCAGCAGAAACCGGGACGGTTCCTACGAGCAGTACTTC.

CDR3 in amino acids: CASSSHVGNTIYF. CDR3 nucleotides: TGTGCCAGCAGCTCCCACGTTGGAAACACCATATATTTT. The J gene is TRBJ1-3, the V gene TRBV9, with no clear D. The V and J ends lost 4 bases and 3 bases respectively, with 8 bases between them. CDR1 is SGDLS, CDR2 YYNGEE, per germline. The CDR3 is made up of 13 amino acids.

The chain joins TRBV5-1 to TRBJ1-2; no reliable D call. This CDR3 is built from 15 residues. Trimming left V 0 bases short and J 3 bases short, with 12 bases between. The V gene's germline CDR1 is SGHRS and CDR2 YFSETQ. This CDR3 reads CASSLDGRQDYGYTF. The CDR3 coding sequence is TGCGCCAGCAGCTTGGATGGCCGTCAGGACTATGGCTACACCTTC.

This clone turned up a few times. The J gene is TRBJ1-5, the V gene TRBV2; D unresolved. The length of the CDR3 is 15 residues. Trimming took 1 base from V and 0 from J, leaving 7 bases between them. The germline V gene has CDR1 SNHLY and CDR2 FYNNEI. The CDR3 protein is CASSEGTYSNQPQHF. As DNA, the CDR3 is TGTGCCAGCAGTGAAGGTACTTATAGCAATCAGCCCCAGCATTTT.

The chain is built from TRBV2 and TRBJ2-5; D uncertain. Germline V gene data show CDR1 as SNHLY and CDR2 as FYNNEI. V was clipped by 7 bases and J by 3 bases, with 15 bases between them. This CDR3 has 14 amino acids. CDR3 DNA sequence: TGTGCCAGCAAGCCGGGCAGCCAAAAAGAGACCCAGTACTTC. As protein: CASKPGSQKETQYF.

The chain carries TRBV6-5 and TRBJ1-1; D not resolved. CDR3 length: 13 residues. The V gene's germline CDR1 is MNHEY and CDR2 SVGAGI. Trimming stripped 0 bases from V and 1 base from J, with 3 bases between. The CDR3 protein is CASSYSTNTEAFF. The CDR3 DNA follows: TGTGCCAGCAGTTACTCGACGAACACTGAAGCTTTCTTT.

The rearrangement uses TRBV9 and TRBJ2-7, with 8 positions matching TRBD1. Trimming cost V 3 bases and J 0 bases; bases outside gene matches: 2. The CDR3 extends over 14 amino acids. CDR1 and CDR2 (germline): SGDLS, YYNGEE. The CDR3 protein is CASSDGQGSYEQYF. The DNA for the CDR3 is TGTGCCAGCAGCGACGGACAGGGCTCCTACGAGCAGTACTTC. Filled out from reference TRBV9 and TRBJ2-7, the complete variable domain reads DSGVTQTPKHLITATGQRVTLRCSPRSGDLSVYWYQQSLDQGLQFLIQYYNGEERAKGNILERFSAQQFPDLHSELNLSSLELGDSALYFCASSDGQGSYEQYFGPGTRLTVT.

The chain links TRBV28 to TRBJ1-4; possibly TRBD1 for D (6 bases). CDR3 size: 15 residues. Germline CDR1 MDHEN, CDR2 SYDVKM. V lost 2 bases, J lost 7 bases, and 14 bases lay in between. CDR3 nucleotide sequence: TGTGCCAGCAGTTTACGGGGGGCCAGTCGTGAAAAACTGTTTTTT. Protein product: CASSLRGASREKLFF.

This chain joins TRBV14 and TRBJ1-2, with 7 bases identical to TRBD1. V lost 1 base and J lost 4; bases outside the gene matches: 6. This CDR3 region has 15 residues. CDR1 is SGHDN and CDR2 is FVKESK in the germline V gene. This CDR3 is CASSQVDDRVYGYTF. CDR3 coding DNA: TGTGCCAGCAGCCAAGTGGACGACAGGGTCTATGGCTACACCTTC.

The J gene is TRBJ2-7, the V gene TRBV6-5, with 12 bases aligning to TRBD2. Trimming at V came to 2 bases and at J to 7 bases, leaving 9 bases not matched to a gene. The CDR3 runs 16 residues. Per the germline V gene, CDR1 is MNHEY and CDR2 is SVGAGI. The chain's CDR3 is CASSYLGLAGSGEQYF. The CDR3 DNA follows: TGTGCCAGCAGTTACCTGGGACTAGCGGGCTCGGGGGAGCAGTACTTC.

The genes are TRBV27 and TRBJ2-7; no definite D call. V dropped 4 bases and J dropped 3 bases, with 13 bases sitting between them. Germline assignment: CDR1 MNHEY and CDR2 SMNVEV (reference sequence). The CDR3 totals 14 residues. CDR3 DNA sequence: TGTGCCAGCAGTTCGCCCGTGAAGATCTACGAGCAGTACTTC. Protein: CASSSPVKIYEQYF.

The rearrangement uses TRBV18 and TRBJ2-7; D is perhaps TRBD1 (5 bases). The CDR3 totals 14 residues. Looked up from germline, CDR1 is KGHSH and CDR2 is LQKENI. The V gene lost 3 bases and the J gene lost 2 bases, with 11 bases spanning the gap. The CDR3 protein is CASSPTGPPYEQYF. CDR3 nucleotide sequence: TGTGCCAGCTCACCTACAGGACCCCCCTACGAGCAGTACTTC.